A single T cell receptor (beta chain) is shown here with its context. TCRdb's table, derived via immunoSEQ multiplex PCR, lists solely in-frame clones and lacks some. In the table there are about 130,000 clones, 80% to 90% of which are singletons. This sample stems from a study of T cell responses to AZD1222 COVID-19 vaccine. V was cut by 1 base and J by 6 bases, with 7 bases left in between. Germline V gene lookup returns CDR1 SGHVS and CDR2 FNYEAQ. The CDR3 is made up of 14 amino acids. The material sequenced was peripheral blood, taken on day 0 of AZD1222 vaccination. This TCR derives from an adult in good health. This chain uses TRBV7-6 with TRBJ1-6, with unresolved D. CDR3 in DNA: TGTGCCAGCAGCTTAGGGGGAATTAATTCACCCCTCCACTTT. It specifies CASSLGGINSPLHF.